One sample yielded the 28 T cell receptor beta chains listed below, sequenced in a study of blood T cell repertoires in COVID-19. Clones were read by immunoSEQ multiplex PCR, and TCRdb kept only the in-frame ones, dropping some. The sample has 74,000 or so clones; 80% to 90% are singletons. The specimen sequenced was peripheral blood. The receptors originated from a human donor in a cohort sampled during active COVID-19.

The J gene is TRBJ2-3, the V gene TRBV10-2, with D unclear. This CDR3 is built from 15 residues. Deletions cut 4 bases from V and 0 bases from J, with 11 bases between. The germline V gene encodes CDR1 WSHSY and CDR2 SAAADI. The CDR3 loop reads CASSGLATSTDTQYF. For the CDR3, the DNA is TGCGCCAGCAGTGGACTGGCTACTAGCACAGATACGCAGTATTTT.

CDR3 sequence: CASSFLERGGADTQYF. CDR3 coding DNA: TGTGCCAGCAGTTTCTTGGAGCGGGGGGGGGCCGATACGCAGTATTTT. V usage is TRBV27 and J usage is TRBJ2-3; TRBD2 matches at 10 bases. The length of the CDR3 is 16 residues. J lost 6 bases, V lost 3 bases, and 9 bases had no gene match. CDR1 and CDR2 (germline): MNHEY, SMNVEV (reference sequence).

The chain links TRBV29-1 to TRBJ2-1; 11 nucleotides match TRBD2. The CDR3 has 15 residues. Germline-derived CDR1 and CDR2 are SQVTM and ANQGSEA. The V segment lost 7 bases and the J segment 6 bases; nucleotides outside the gene matches: 11. CDR3 amino acids: CSGAVTSGRFNEQFF. CDR3 DNA sequence: TGCAGCGGGGCTGTTACTAGCGGGAGATTCAATGAGCAGTTCTTC.

The chain recombines TRBV6-2 or TRBV6-3 with TRBJ2-4; the match to TRBD2 covers 10 bases. Trimming removed 4 bases from V and 6 bases from J; junction bases left unmatched: 3. The CDR3 sequence is 14 residues long. CDR1 is MNHEY, CDR2 SVGEGT, per germline. CDR3 DNA: TGTGCCAGCAGTTTACTAGCGGGACTAAACATTCAGTACTTC. Translated: CASSLLAGLNIQYF.

This chain uses TRBV2 with TRBJ2-7; 8 bases line up with TRBD2. The CDR3 has 14 residues. Germline lookup yields CDR1 SNHLY and CDR2 FYNNEI. The V gene end was trimmed by 2 bases and the J gene end by 7 bases; junction bases not matched to a gene: 7. The CDR3 nucleotides are TGTGCCAGCAGTGAACCAGCGGGAGTTGAGGAGCAGTACTTC. This encodes CASSEPAGVEEQYF. Full variable domain (rest looked up from reference TRBV2 and TRBJ2-7): EPEVTQTPSHQVTQMGQEVILRCVPISNHLYFYWYRQILGQKVEFLVSFYNNEISEKSEIFDDQFSVERPDGSNFTLKIRSTKLEDSAMYFCASSEPAGVEEQYFGPGTRLTVT.

The rearrangement links TRBV5-1 to TRBJ1-5; 8 positions match TRBD1. The V segment lost 4 bases and the J segment 6 bases; nucleotides outside the gene matches: 9. This CDR3 spans 15 amino acids. Germline-derived CDR1 and CDR2 are SGHRS and YFSETQ. The CDR3 loop is CASSLSGQGGQPQHF. The CDR3 DNA reads TGCGCCAGCAGCCTTTCCGGACAGGGAGGTCAGCCCCAGCATTTT.

This clone was seen a few times. The chain is built from TRBV6-1 and TRBJ1-2; TRBD1 might be the D (5 bases). The CDR3 loop spans 14 amino acids. CDR1 is MNHNS and CDR2 is SASEGT in the germline V gene. Between the trimmed V and J ends, which lost 3 bases and 4 bases, there was a span of 12 bases. CDR3 in amino acids: CASSDGTGLYGYTF. Written as DNA, the CDR3 is TGTGCCAGCAGTGACGGAACAGGCCTCTATGGCTACACCTTC.

The chain is built from TRBV28 and TRBJ1-1, with 12 bases fitting TRBD1. V shed 5 bases, J shed 1 base, and the junction held 5 bases outside the gene matches. CDR1 and CDR2 (germline): MDHEN, SYDVKM. The CDR3 consists of 16 residues. CDR3 in amino acids: CASSHGTGGRNTEAFF. CDR3 bases: TGTGCCAGCAGTCACGGGACAGGGGGCAGGAACACTGAAGCTTTCTTT.

The chain couples TRBV10-3 to TRBJ1-1; 8 bases agree with TRBD1. Germline V gene lookup returns CDR1 ENHRY and CDR2 SYGVKD. The CDR3 is 12 amino acids. V lost 2 bases to trimming and J lost 8 bases; unmatched junction nucleotides: 1. CDR3 in amino acids: CAISETGGEAFF. The CDR3 region has the DNA TGTGCCATCAGTGAGACAGGGGGGGAAGCTTTCTTT.

V usage is TRBV2 and J usage is TRBJ2-7, with no clear D. Germline values: CDR1 SNHLY, CDR2 FYNNEI. V was pared by 6 bases and J by 6 bases, with 15 bases between. There are 13 residues in the CDR3. CDR3 protein: CASRGIRVSEQYF. CDR3 DNA sequence: TGTGCCAGCAGGGGTATCCGGGTGAGCGAGCAGTACTTC.

The rearrangement uses TRBV6-5 and TRBJ1-4, with a possible D match to TRBD1 (6 bases). CDR1 MNHEY and CDR2 SVGAGI come from the germline V gene. This CDR3 contains 14 residues. Trimming took 7 bases from V and 2 from J, leaving 11 bases between them. CDR3 nucleotides: TGTGCCAGCACCACAGGGCTGACTAATGAAAAACTGTTTTTT. It encodes CASTTGLTNEKLFF.

The CDR3 DNA follows: TGTGCCAGCAGCGCCGTCGCGAATATCCACGAGCAGTACTTC. Encoded protein: CASSAVANIHEQYF. The gene calls are TRBV7-9 and TRBJ2-7; the D is unclear. V shed 5 bases and J shed 5 bases, with 16 bases lying between them. The CDR3 extends over 14 amino acids. CDR1 and CDR2 from the germline V gene are SEHNR and FQNEAQ (reference sequence).

The table lists this clone with a count of one. The chain recombines TRBV3-1 (or the pseudogene TRBV3-2) with TRBJ1-4, with TRBD1 identical over 7 bases. The germline V gene has CDR1 LGHDT and CDR2 YNNKEL (reference sequence). This CDR3 has 14 amino acids. V lost 4 bases to trimming and J lost 8 bases; unmatched junction nucleotides: 7. The CDR3 reads CASSLIQGTEKLFF. DNA of the CDR3: TGTGCCAGCAGCCTTATACAGGGGACAGAAAAACTGTTTTTT.

The count of this clone is one. The chain is built from TRBV7-2 and TRBJ1-5; D is unclear. The CDR3 is 14 amino acids. The ends were cut back, 5 bases at V and 0 bases at J, with 8 bases in the middle. Per the germline V gene, CDR1 is SGHTA and CDR2 is FQGNSA. CDR3 region: CASSADYSNQPQHF. CDR3 bases: TGTGCCAGCAGCGCAGACTATAGCAATCAGCCCCAGCATTTT. Full variable domain (remainder filled in from reference TRBV7-2 and TRBJ1-5): GAGVSQSPSNKVTEKGKDVELRCDPISGHTALYWYRQSLGQGLEFLIYFQGNSAPDKSGLPSDRFSAERTGGSVSTLTIQRTQQEDSAVYLCASSADYSNQPQHFGDGTRLSIL.

The chain uses TRBV5-6 and TRBJ2-1; 11 positions match TRBD2. With 2 bases clipped from V and 7 bases from J, the junction kept 2 bases outside the gene matches. This CDR3 spans 14 amino acids. CDR1 SGHDT and CDR2 YYEEEE come from the germline V gene. The CDR3 protein is CASSFRTSGNEQFF. Here the CDR3 DNA reads TGTGCCAGCAGCTTCCGGACTAGCGGGAATGAGCAGTTCTTC.

The genes are TRBV27 and TRBJ2-7; 13 bases fit TRBD2. The junction had 6 bases not matched to a gene; V was cut back by 4 bases and J by 0 bases. Germline V gives CDR1 MNHEY, CDR2 SMNVEV (reference sequence). CDR3 length equals 17 residues. The CDR3 reads CASSSGLAGRFSYEQYF. The CDR3 DNA sequence: TGTGCCAGCAGTTCGGGACTAGCGGGGCGCTTCTCCTACGAGCAGTACTTC.

The chain employs TRBV13 and TRBJ2-2; D unresolved. CDR1 and CDR2 from the germline V gene are PRHDT and FYEKMQ (reference sequence). V dropped 8 bases and J dropped 0 bases, with 13 bases sitting between them. This CDR3 comprises 15 residues. CDR3 bases: TGTGCCAGCGTTTTCGAGAACGCGAACACCGGGGAGCTGTTTTTT. Its translation is CASVFENANTGELFF. Variable domain in full (rest from reference TRBV13 and TRBJ2-2): AAGVIQSPRHLIKEKRETATLKCYPIPRHDTVYWYQQGPGQDPQFLISFYEKMQSDKGSIPDRFSAQQFSDYHSELNMSSLELGDSALYFCASVFENANTGELFFGEGSRLTVL.

The V and J genes are TRBV5-1 and TRBJ1-1, with no clear D. The V gene's germline CDR1 is SGHRS and CDR2 YFSETQ. The ends were cut back, 3 bases at V and 2 bases at J, with 5 bases in the middle. This CDR3 has 12 residues. The CDR3 sequence: CASSSRNTEAFF. The DNA for the CDR3 is TGCGCCAGCAGCTCCAGAAACACTGAAGCTTTCTTT.

The chain employs TRBV2 and TRBJ2-2; D gene uncertain. The CDR3 is made up of 14 amino acids. Trimming pared 3 bases from V and 0 bases from J, leaving 5 bases between. Germline V gene data show CDR1 as SNHLY and CDR2 as FYNNEI. CDR3 sequence (DNA): TGTGCCAGCAGTGACTCCCCGAACACCGGGGAGCTGTTTTTT. Translating it yields CASSDSPNTGELFF.

The rearrangement links TRBV30 to TRBJ2-3, with 7 bases aligning to TRBD2. Germline V gene sequence: CDR1 GTSNPN, CDR2 SVGIG (reference sequence). This CDR3 is 12 amino acids long. Germline trimming cut 8 bases from V and 2 bases from J; bases unmatched to any gene: 4. CDR3 region: CAGAGNTDTQYF. The DNA for the CDR3 is TGTGCCGGAGCGGGGAACACAGATACGCAGTATTTT.

The genes are TRBV9 and TRBJ2-2, with TRBD1 identical over 12 bases. Germline CDR1 and CDR2: SGDLS and YYNGEE. The ends lost 4 bases at V and 6 bases at J; junction bases unmatched: 7. This CDR3 is built from 16 residues. As DNA, the CDR3 is TGTGCCAGCAGCTACGGGACAGGGGGCGCTTCCGGGGAGCTGTTTTTT. Its translation is CASSYGTGGASGELFF.

This chain connects TRBV5-1 to TRBJ2-3; 11 bases are shared with TRBD1. The germline CDR1 and CDR2 sequences are SGHRS and YFSETQ. This CDR3 comprises 15 residues. The V segment lost 6 bases and the J segment 4 bases; nucleotides outside the gene matches: 7. CDR3 nucleotides: TGCGCCAGCACGAGCCGGACAGGGGGCGCAGATACGCAGTATTTT. It translates to CASTSRTGGADTQYF.

The V gene is TRBV4-2, the J gene TRBJ2-5, with TRBD2 matching 8 bases. Germline CDR1 and CDR2: LGHNA and YNFKEQ. Losses at the gene ends were 1 base for V and 4 bases for J; bases not matched to a gene: 14. CDR3 length: 18 amino acids. The CDR3 DNA is TGTGCCAGCAGCCAAGGTCTATTAGCGGGGCCTCCGGGAGAGACCCAGTACTTC. Protein: CASSQGLLAGPPGETQYF.

A word on this clone: Other DNA sequences within the sample encode an identical CDR3. The chain joins TRBV5-1 to TRBJ1-2; D is ambiguous. Germline values: CDR1 SGHRS, CDR2 YFSETQ. The CDR3 is made up of 13 amino acids. V gave up 0 bases and J gave up 8 bases, with 11 bases separating them. CDR3 in DNA: TGCGCCAGCAGCTTGGCCGGAGGGAGCGGCTACACCTTC. The encoded protein is CASSLAGGSGYTF.

This clone was recorded only once. The rearrangement joins TRBV6-2 or TRBV6-3 to TRBJ1-2; D remains unclear. This CDR3 has 13 residues. The germline V gene has CDR1 MNHEY and CDR2 SVGEGT. The V gene lost 6 bases and the J gene lost 8 bases, with 16 bases spanning the gap. CDR3 sequence (DNA): TGTGCCAGCAGCCAATGGGAAGGAGGCGGCTACACCTTC. Its protein product is CASSQWEGGGYTF.

A word on this clone: This CDR3 is missing its conserved last phenylalanine or tryptophan, likely due to a read error. The V and J genes are TRBV6-5 and TRBJ1-5; no definite D call. The CDR3 contains 15 residues. Trimming pared 4 bases from V and 0 bases from J, leaving 10 bases between. Per germline, CDR1 MNHEY and CDR2 SVGAGI. The CDR3 region has the DNA TGTGCCAGCAGTTCCCGTTTCTATAGCAATCAGCCCCAGCATTGT. Its translation is CASSSRFYSNQPQHC.

This chain uses TRBV7-9 with TRBJ1-2; tentatively, D is TRBD1 (6 bases). Trimming took 1 base from V and 4 from J, leaving 13 bases between them. Germline CDR1 SEHNR, CDR2 FQNEAQ (reference sequence). The CDR3 is 15 residues long. CDR3 sequence (DNA): TGTGCCAGCAGCTTAGGAAATAACAGGGCCTATGGCTACACCTTC. Residues: CASSLGNNRAYGYTF.

The genes are TRBV5-1 and TRBJ1-6; D might be TRBD1 (6 bases). V was cut by 4 bases and J by 4 bases, with 15 bases left in between. CDR3 length equals 16 residues. The V gene's germline CDR1 is SGHRS and CDR2 YFSETQ. CDR3 loop: CASSDSQGGYNSPLHF. CDR3 in DNA: TGCGCCAGCAGCGATTCCCAAGGGGGTTATAATTCACCCCTCCACTTT.